The 29 T cell receptor beta chains listed next were all sequenced from one sample in a study of cytomegalovirus exposure and HLA in healthy donors. PCR was performed using 60 Vbeta and 13 Jbeta primers. Profiling relied on immunoSEQ multiplex PCR, and the TCRdb table lists in-frame clones only, not all of them. The sample has around 170,000 clones; around 68% are singletons. The sample taken for sequencing was PBMCs. The receptors here all came from a girl between 5 and 17 years old in good health and CMV-seronegative.

In nucleotides, the CDR3 is TGTGCCAGCAGACATCACCAGGGTTTACAAGAGACCCAGTACTTC. Translating gives CASRHHQGLQETQYF. The chain has TRBV13 and TRBJ2-5, with D possibly TRBD1 on 5 matching bases. Per germline, CDR1 PRHDT and CDR2 FYEKMQ (reference sequence). This CDR3 region has 15 residues. Trimming took off 6 bases at V and 2 bases at J, with 16 bases between the two ends.

This sequence joins TRBV6-4 and TRBJ1-1; D remains ambiguous. Germline CDR1 MRHNA, CDR2 SNTAGT. CDR3 length: 13 residues. The V end was cut by 6 bases, the J end by 1 base, with 9 bases between. CDR3 loop: CASSLEENTEAFF. The CDR3 DNA is TGTGCCAGCAGCCTAGAAGAGAACACTGAAGCTTTCTTT.

This clone was observed a handful of times. This chain uses TRBV25-1 with TRBJ1-1, with D perhaps matching TRBD1 (5 bases). CDR3 length equals 13 residues. The germline V gene encodes CDR1 MGHDK and CDR2 SYGVNS. Trimming took 9 bases from V and 7 from J, leaving 18 bases between them. CDR3 in DNA: TGTGCCAGTCGCCTGGGGGAGGAGGGTGAAGCTTTCTTT. Translating it yields CASRLGEEGEAFF. The full variable domain, in which reference TRBV25-1 and TRBJ1-1 provide the parts outside the CDR3, is EADIYQTPRYLVIGTGKKITLECSQTMGHDKMYWYQQDPGMELHLIHYSYGVNSTEKGDLSSESTVSRIRTEHFPLTLESARPSHTSQYLCASRLGEEGEAFFGQGTRLTVV.

This rearrangement joins TRBV9 to TRBJ2-3; 9 nucleotides line up with TRBD1. V shed 0 bases, J shed 1 base, and the junction held 3 bases outside the gene matches. The CDR3 sequence is 16 residues long. Germline CDR1 SGDLS, CDR2 YYNGEE. CDR3 sequence: CASSVGTGDRTDTQYF. The CDR3 DNA sequence: TGTGCCAGCAGCGTAGGGACAGGGGACCGCACAGATACGCAGTATTTT.

This rearrangement joins TRBV7-9 to TRBJ2-7; weak D call: TRBD1 (6 bases). The CDR3 covers 14 residues. Germline V gene sequence: CDR1 SEHNR, CDR2 FQNEAQ (reference sequence). Between the trimmed V and J ends, which lost 5 bases and 3 bases, there was a span of 14 bases. DNA for the CDR3: TGTGCCAGCAGCCCCCCGGGGACAATCTACGAGCAGTACTTC. It translates to CASSPPGTIYEQYF.

The V and J genes are TRBV11-2 and TRBJ2-5; TRBD2 is a possible D gene (5 bases). V lost 4 bases and J lost 3, with 15 bases in between. The CDR3 has 15 residues. Germline lookup yields CDR1 SGHAT and CDR2 FQNNGV. The CDR3: CASSSPRTLKETQYF. As DNA, the CDR3 is TGTGCCAGCAGCTCACCCAGGACTCTGAAAGAGACCCAGTACTTC.

J is TRBJ2-3 and V is TRBV19; the match to TRBD1 covers 9 bases. This CDR3 region has 14 residues. V was clipped by 1 base and J by 9 bases; unmatched bases: 5. Looked up from germline, CDR1 is LNHDA and CDR2 is SQIVND (reference sequence). CDR3 DNA: TGTGCCAGTAGTATAGGGGGACAGGGTAAGACGCAGTATTTT. Protein sequence: CASSIGGQGKTQYF. Together with reference TRBV19 and TRBJ2-3, the CDR3 gives the full variable domain: DGGITQSPKYLFRKEGQNVTLSCEQNLNHDAMYWYRQDPGQGLRLIYYSQIVNDFQKGDIAEGYSVSREKKESFPLTVTSAQKNPTAFYLCASSIGGQGKTQYFGPGTRLTVL.

The chain recombines TRBV6-1 with TRBJ1-5, with TRBD1 matching 7 bases. V was clipped by 7 bases and J by 1 base; unmatched bases: 13. CDR3 length equals 17 residues. The germline CDR1 and CDR2 sequences are MNHNS and SASEGT. CDR3 nucleotide sequence: TGTGCCAGCATCGAAGCGACAGGGACGGCGAGCAATCAGCCCCAGCATTTT. This encodes CASIEATGTASNQPQHF.

As for this clone: Germline is not matched at one junction end, which may reflect a read error. CDR3 sequence: CASSVGQGVGYGYAF. In DNA, the CDR3 is TGTGCCAGCAGCGTGGGACAGGGGGTTGGCTATGGCTACGCCTTC. V gene TRBV9 combines with J gene TRBJ1-2; 11 nucleotides agree with TRBD1. Looked up from germline, CDR1 is SGDLS and CDR2 is YYNGEE. This CDR3 spans 15 amino acids.

The chain couples TRBV14 to TRBJ1-6; D is undetermined. V was clipped by 3 bases and J by 9 bases, with 12 bases between them. The germline V gene encodes CDR1 SGHDN and CDR2 FVKESK. This CDR3 is 14 amino acids long. The CDR3 DNA reads TGTGCCAGCAGCCAGAGACAAGAAACTTCACCCCTCCACTTT. It is translated as CASSQRQETSPLHF.

This clone was picked up a small number of times. The CDR3, as DNA: TGCGCCAGCAGCTTGGGCAGGGATAAAGGTTCACCCCTCCACTTT. It translates to CASSLGRDKGSPLHF. The gene calls are TRBV5-1 and TRBJ1-6; possible D gene TRBD1, 5 bases. CDR1 SGHRS and CDR2 YFSETQ come from the germline V gene. The CDR3 length is 15 residues. The V and J ends lost 0 bases and 9 bases respectively, with 13 bases between them.

The V and J genes are TRBV5-1 and TRBJ2-1, with 7 bases identical to TRBD1. The junction had 13 bases not matched to a gene; V was cut back by 7 bases and J by 3 bases. Germline loops: CDR1 SGHRS, CDR2 YFSETQ. CDR3 length equals 16 residues. The CDR3 spells CASSGGGWGNYNEQFF. DNA of the CDR3: TGCGCCAGCTCAGGGGGTGGGTGGGGGAACTACAATGAGCAGTTCTTC. Combining the CDR3 with reference TRBV5-1 and TRBJ2-1 gives the whole variable domain KAGVTQTPRYLIKTRGQQVTLSCSPISGHRSVSWYQQTPGQGLQFLFEYFSETQRNKGNFPGRFSGRQFSNSRSEMNVSTLELGDSALYLCASSGGGWGNYNEQFFGPGTRLTVL.

The chain links TRBV19 to TRBJ1-1; tentatively, D is TRBD1 (6 bases). Germline V CDR1 and CDR2: LNHDA, SQIVND (reference sequence). The CDR3 consists of 14 residues. Trimming left V 7 bases short and J 1 base short, with 13 bases between. The CDR3 sequence is CASKGGGSNTEAFF. CDR3 in DNA: TGTGCCAGTAAGGGAGGGGGGTCGAACACTGAAGCTTTCTTT.

This rearrangement joins TRBV25-1 to TRBJ1-2, with TRBD1 matching over 8 bases. The CDR3 runs 15 residues. Germline V lookup: CDR1 MGHDK, CDR2 SYGVNS. V was clipped by 5 bases and J by 4 bases; unmatched bases: 9. The CDR3 is CASSWGQGALYGYTF. The CDR3 coding sequence is TGTGCCAGCAGTTGGGGCCAGGGGGCTCTCTATGGCTACACCTTC.

The J gene is TRBJ1-1, the V gene TRBV27; unclear D gene. The CDR3 length is 15 residues. The V end lost 0 bases, the J end lost 4 bases, and 12 bases lay between the germline ends. CDR1 is MNHEY, CDR2 SMNVEV, per germline (reference sequence). This CDR3 is CASSLSLRSGTEAFF. The CDR3 DNA reads TGTGCCAGCAGTTTATCCTTGAGATCCGGCACTGAAGCTTTCTTT.

A few counts support this clone. The chain couples TRBV6-5 to TRBJ2-7; 7 positions match TRBD1. The trim removed 6 bases at V and 0 bases at J, leaving 8 bases unmatched. Germline-derived CDR1 and CDR2 are MNHEY and SVGAGI. The CDR3 consists of 15 residues. DNA of the CDR3: TGTGCCAGCAGACACGGGACAGCAGCCTCCTACGAGCAGTACTTC. Residues: CASRHGTAASYEQYF.

This clone has a single count. The chain uses TRBV6-1 and TRBJ2-3; 7 bases agree with TRBD2. J was trimmed by 3 bases and V by 6 bases; bases with no gene match: 9. This CDR3 contains 15 residues. Germline lookup yields CDR1 MNHNS and CDR2 SASEGT. The DNA for the CDR3 is TGTGCCAGCAGATCCGACTGGGAGGGGACAGATACGCAGTATTTT. This sequence encodes CASRSDWEGTDTQYF.

This clone was observed a few times. The rearrangement links TRBV27 to TRBJ1-2; 10 nucleotides match TRBD1. The CDR3 runs 17 residues. V was clipped by 4 bases and J by 1 base; unmatched bases: 9. Germline assignment: CDR1 MNHEY and CDR2 SMNVEV (reference sequence). The CDR3 loop reads CASSSRTGGSYNYGYTF. The CDR3 DNA reads TGTGCCAGCAGTTCCCGGACAGGGGGATCGTATAACTATGGCTACACCTTC.

This chain links TRBV5-6 with TRBJ2-5; 8 bases are shared with TRBD1. The V segment lost 4 bases and the J segment 5 bases; nucleotides outside the gene matches: 13. The CDR3 totals 16 residues. The V gene's germline CDR1 is SGHDT and CDR2 YYEEEE. CDR3 in amino acids: CASSVSGTGPSETQYF. CDR3 nucleotides: TGTGCCAGCAGCGTCTCCGGGACAGGTCCCTCGGAGACCCAGTACTTC.

This clone was recorded a few times. The genes are TRBV6-1 and TRBJ1-6; D is perhaps TRBD1 (5 bases). The CDR3 contains 15 residues. The germline V gene has CDR1 MNHNS and CDR2 SASEGT. V lost 7 bases and J lost 6, with 16 bases in between. DNA for the CDR3: TGTGCCAGCAAGGGGCAGATCGTCGTTAATTCACCCCTCCACTTT. Amino acid sequence: CASKGQIVVNSPLHF.

This chain connects TRBV6-6 to TRBJ1-2; 7 positions agree with TRBD1. With 6 bases clipped from V and 8 bases from J, the junction kept 12 bases outside the gene matches. Germline V gene data show CDR1 as MNHNY and CDR2 as SVGAGI (reference sequence). CDR3 size: 14 residues. The CDR3 reads CASSDGQASWGYTF. The CDR3 nucleotides read TGTGCCAGCAGCGACGGACAGGCATCGTGGGGCTACACCTTC.

V is TRBV19 and J is TRBJ1-4; possible D gene TRBD1, 6 bases. In germline, CDR1 is LNHDA, CDR2 SQIVND (reference sequence). The CDR3 is 15 amino acids. V was cut by 10 bases and J by 3 bases, with 18 bases left in between. The CDR3: CATASTGTSNEKLFF. CDR3 coding DNA: TGTGCCACCGCATCTACAGGGACATCTAATGAAAAACTGTTTTTT.

This chain joins TRBV13 and TRBJ2-2; 9 bases agree with TRBD2. The CDR3 extends over 16 amino acids. V lost 6 bases to trimming and J lost 1 base; unmatched junction nucleotides: 6. Germline V gives CDR1 PRHDT, CDR2 FYEKMQ (reference sequence). CDR3 protein: CASSPAGGENTGELFF. The CDR3 nucleotides are TGTGCCAGCAGTCCAGCGGGGGGTGAGAACACCGGGGAGCTGTTTTTT.

This clone was seen a single time. Here the CDR3 DNA reads TGTGCCAGCAGCTTGGGGCAGATTCAGACCCTACAGGGGGGTGGCTACACCTTC. Its translation: CASSLGQIQTLQGGGYTF. The J gene is TRBJ1-2, the V gene TRBV5-4, with 8 bases identical to TRBD1. Germline V gives CDR1 SGHNT, CDR2 YYREEE (reference sequence). The CDR3 sequence is 18 residues long. V lost 0 bases to trimming and J lost 7 bases; unmatched junction nucleotides: 17.

The J gene is TRBJ2-3, the V gene TRBV11-2, with D unclear. The CDR3 sequence is 13 residues long. Germline V CDR1 and CDR2: SGHAT, FQNNGV. The germline V and J ends were trimmed by 1 base and 5 bases, with 7 bases remaining between them. The CDR3 nucleotides are TGTGCCAGCAGCTTAGCCCCCCGAGATACGCAGTATTTT. This codes for CASSLAPRDTQYF.

The V call is TRBV10-3, the J call TRBJ1-1, with 9 positions matching TRBD1. V was clipped by 10 bases and J by 5 bases; unmatched bases: 8. This CDR3 spans 13 amino acids. Per the germline V gene, CDR1 is ENHRY and CDR2 is SYGVKD. The CDR3 DNA reads as TGTGCCACCACCGGACAGGGGTTGACTGAAGCTTTCTTT. Protein: CATTGQGLTEAFF.

There are a few counts of this clone. The V call is TRBV5-4, the J call TRBJ1-2; D remains unclear. V was clipped by 3 bases and J by 7 bases, with 7 bases between them. The CDR3 is made up of 11 amino acids. The germline V gene encodes CDR1 SGHNT and CDR2 YYREEE (reference sequence). This chain's CDR3 is CASSSHSGYTF. CDR3 bases: TGTGCCAGCAGCTCTCACAGTGGCTACACCTTC.

This rearrangement joins TRBV15 to TRBJ2-7; D is undetermined. Trimming pared 0 bases from V and 6 bases from J, leaving 15 bases between. Germline loops: CDR1 LNHNV, CDR2 YYDKDF (reference sequence). This CDR3 comprises 15 residues. The CDR3 region has the DNA TGTGCCACCAGCAGAGATGGTGCCCTTTCCGGCGAGCAGTACTTC. Amino acid sequence: CATSRDGALSGEQYF.

The gene calls are TRBV6-6 and TRBJ1-4; weak D call: TRBD1 (5 bases). CDR1 MNHNY and CDR2 SVGAGI come from the germline V gene (reference sequence). The CDR3 consists of 15 residues. Trimming pared 5 bases from V and 0 bases from J, leaving 10 bases between. CDR3 sequence: CASSNKQATNEKLFF. CDR3 sequence (DNA): TGTGCCAGCAGTAACAAACAGGCAACTAATGAAAAACTGTTTTTT.